This TCR beta chain was sequenced in a study of blood T cell repertoires in COVID-19. The table came from immunoSEQ multiplex PCR; TCRdb's copy has only in-frame clones and leaves some out. The sample lists about 220,000 clones, approximately 85% occurring once. Germline V gene data show CDR1 as LNHDA and CDR2 as SQIVND (reference sequence). The CDR3 loop spans 15 amino acids. V was shortened by 0 bases and J by 6 bases, with 11 bases between the two germline ends. The clonotype comes from a woman in her seventies with COVID-19, enrolled during active disease. Sample: peripheral blood. The rearrangement links TRBV19 to TRBJ1-4; D perhaps matches TRBD1 (5 bases). Written as DNA, the CDR3 is TGTGCCAGTAGTATAGATGACAGAGTGGATGAAAAACTGTTTTTT. Translating it yields CASSIDDRVDEKLFF. Supplemented by reference TRBV19 and TRBJ1-4, the full variable domain reads DGGITQSPKYLFRKEGQNVTLSCEQNLNHDAMYWYRQDPGQGLRLIYYSQIVNDFQKGDIAEGYSVSREKKESFPLTVTSAQKNPTAFYLCASSIDDRVDEKLFFGSGTQLSVL.